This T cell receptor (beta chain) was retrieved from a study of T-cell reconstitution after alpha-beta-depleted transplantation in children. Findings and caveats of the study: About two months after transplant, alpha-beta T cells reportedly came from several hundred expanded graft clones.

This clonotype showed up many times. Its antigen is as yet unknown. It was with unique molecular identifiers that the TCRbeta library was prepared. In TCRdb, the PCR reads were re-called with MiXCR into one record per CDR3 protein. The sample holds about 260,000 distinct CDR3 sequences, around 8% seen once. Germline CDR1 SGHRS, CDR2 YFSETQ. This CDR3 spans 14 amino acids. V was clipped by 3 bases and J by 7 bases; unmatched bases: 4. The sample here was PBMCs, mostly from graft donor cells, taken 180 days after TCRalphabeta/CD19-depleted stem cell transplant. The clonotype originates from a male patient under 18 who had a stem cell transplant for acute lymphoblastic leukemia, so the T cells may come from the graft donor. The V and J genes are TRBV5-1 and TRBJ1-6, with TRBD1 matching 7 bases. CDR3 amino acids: CASSYQGDNSPLHF. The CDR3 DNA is TGCGCCAGCAGCTACCAGGGGGACAATTCACCCCTCCACTTT.